This note documents a single T cell receptor beta chain sequence. The antigen remains undetermined. The donors (healthy individuals) were bone marrow donors. This entry belongs to a study of cytomegalovirus exposure and HLA in healthy donors. Germline V gene sequence: CDR1 ENHRY, CDR2 SYGVKD. V shed 6 bases and J shed 2 bases, with 14 bases lying between them. This CDR3 is 14 amino acids long. PCR primers comprised 60 Vbeta and 13 Jbeta primers. Method: immunoSEQ multiplex PCR; TCRdb's copy keeps in-frame clones and lacks some. The sample comprises roughly 100,000 clones, 76% of which are singletons, and 2% rests with the top ten. Overall study findings and caveats: The study listed 150 to 200 cytomegalovirus-associated TCR beta chains. Presence/absence analyses treated sequencing depth as roughly uniform across donors.

The origin of this receptor is a man between 40 and 49 years old in good health and CMV-seronegative. The material sequenced was PBMCs. V and J are TRBV10-3 and TRBJ2-7, with D possibly matching TRBD2 (6 bases). The CDR3 DNA reads TGTGCCATCAGGCCGGGAGCCGGAACCTACGAGCAGTACTTC. Protein: CAIRPGAGTYEQYF.